This TCR beta chain appears in the sequencing data of a study of shared clonotypes between healthy human individuals. V lost 4 bases and J 0 bases, leaving 13 bases between the germline ends. Germline CDR1 is MDHEN and CDR2 is SYDVKM. This CDR3 comprises 15 residues. Every one of the donors was a Caucasian adult that lived in Nashville, Tennessee. A single count supports this clone. TCRdb's copy holds only in-frame clones and misses some; the assay was immunoSEQ multiplex PCR. Altogether millions of clones are present, 80% to 95% being singletons, with the ten largest covering 0.39%. The specimen was naive CD4+ T cells from PBMCs. Indicated subset: CD45RA+ positively selected. The TCR was taken from a man between 18 and 35 years old in good health. Some clones in this sample may be carry-over from other donors' samples. The V and J genes are TRBV28 and TRBJ2-7; D possibly corresponds to TRBD2 (6 bases). The CDR3 here is CASSYSGLDSYEQYF. Here the CDR3 DNA reads TGTGCCAGCAGTTACTCGGGACTGGACTCCTACGAGCAGTACTTC.